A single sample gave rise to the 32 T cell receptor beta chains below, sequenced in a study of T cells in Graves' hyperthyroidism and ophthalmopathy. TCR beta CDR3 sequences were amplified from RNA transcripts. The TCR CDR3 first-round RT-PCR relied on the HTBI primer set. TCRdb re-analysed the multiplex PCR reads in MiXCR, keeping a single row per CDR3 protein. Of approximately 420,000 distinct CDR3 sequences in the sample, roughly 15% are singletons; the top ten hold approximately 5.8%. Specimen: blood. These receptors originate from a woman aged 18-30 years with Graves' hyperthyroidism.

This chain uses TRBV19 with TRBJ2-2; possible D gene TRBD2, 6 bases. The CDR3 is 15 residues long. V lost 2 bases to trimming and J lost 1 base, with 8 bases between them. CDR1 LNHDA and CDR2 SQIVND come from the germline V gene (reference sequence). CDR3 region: CASSISRGNTGELFF. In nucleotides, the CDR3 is TGTGCCAGTAGTATATCGCGGGGGAACACCGGGGAGCTGTTTTTT.

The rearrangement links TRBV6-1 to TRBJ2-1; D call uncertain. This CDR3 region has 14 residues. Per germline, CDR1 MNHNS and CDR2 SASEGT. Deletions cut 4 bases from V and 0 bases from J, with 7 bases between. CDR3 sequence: CASSAGNSYNEQFF. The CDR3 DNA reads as TGTGCCAGCAGTGCTGGGAACTCCTACAATGAGCAGTTCTTC.

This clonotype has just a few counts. The CDR3 nucleotides are TGTGCCAGCGGCGGCCCTAGCGGGAGGGTGTGGGAGCAGTACTTC. The encoded protein is CASGGPSGRVWEQYF. The chain carries TRBV9 and TRBJ2-7; 12 nucleotides agree with TRBD2. Germline-derived CDR1 and CDR2 are SGDLS and YYNGEE. There are 15 residues in the CDR3. V shed 7 bases and J 7 bases; nucleotides not matched to a gene: 12.

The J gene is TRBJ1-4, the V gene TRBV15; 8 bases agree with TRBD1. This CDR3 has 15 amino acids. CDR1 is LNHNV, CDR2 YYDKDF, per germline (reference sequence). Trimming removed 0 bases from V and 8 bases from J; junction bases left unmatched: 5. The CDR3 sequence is CATSRDQGAGEKLFF. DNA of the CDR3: TGTGCCACCAGCAGAGACCAGGGGGCTGGAGAAAAACTGTTTTTT.

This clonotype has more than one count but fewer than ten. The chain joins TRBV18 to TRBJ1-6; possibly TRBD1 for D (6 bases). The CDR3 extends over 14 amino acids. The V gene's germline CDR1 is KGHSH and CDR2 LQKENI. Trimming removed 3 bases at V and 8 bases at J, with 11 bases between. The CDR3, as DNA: TGTGCCAGCTCACCCAGGGGTCTGGATTCACCCCTCCACTTT. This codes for CASSPRGLDSPLHF.

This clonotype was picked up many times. DNA for the CDR3: TGTGCCAGCAGTAATGCGGGGGTCTCCTACAATGAGCAGTTCTTC. This sequence encodes CASSNAGVSYNEQFF. The gene calls are TRBV28 and TRBJ2-1; 7 nucleotides agree with TRBD2. This CDR3 region has 15 residues. Germline assignment: CDR1 MDHEN and CDR2 SYDVKM. The V gene end was trimmed by 5 bases and the J gene end by 0 bases; junction bases not matched to a gene: 4.

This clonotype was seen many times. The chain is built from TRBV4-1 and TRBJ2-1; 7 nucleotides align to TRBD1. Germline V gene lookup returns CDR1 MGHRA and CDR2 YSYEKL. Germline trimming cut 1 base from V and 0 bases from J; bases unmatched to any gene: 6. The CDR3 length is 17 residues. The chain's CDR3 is CASSQVLGGFSYNEQFF. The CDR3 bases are TGCGCCAGCAGCCAAGTTTTAGGGGGCTTCTCCTACAATGAGCAGTTCTTC.

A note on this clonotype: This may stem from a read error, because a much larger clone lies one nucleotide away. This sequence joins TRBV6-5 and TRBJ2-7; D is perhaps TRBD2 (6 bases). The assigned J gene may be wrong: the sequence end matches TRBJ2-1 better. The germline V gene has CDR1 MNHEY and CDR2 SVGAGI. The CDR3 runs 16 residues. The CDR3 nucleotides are TGTGCCAGCACCTACTTCAAAGGAGGGAGAGGGTACGAGCAGTTCTTC. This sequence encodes CASTYFKGGRGYEQFF.

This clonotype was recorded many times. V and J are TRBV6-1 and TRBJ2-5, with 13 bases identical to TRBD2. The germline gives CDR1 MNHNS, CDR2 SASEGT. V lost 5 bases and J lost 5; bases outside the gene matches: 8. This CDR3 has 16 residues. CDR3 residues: CASSLGTSGIGETQYF. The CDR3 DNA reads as TGTGCCAGCAGTCTAGGGACTAGCGGGATCGGTGAGACCCAGTACTTC.

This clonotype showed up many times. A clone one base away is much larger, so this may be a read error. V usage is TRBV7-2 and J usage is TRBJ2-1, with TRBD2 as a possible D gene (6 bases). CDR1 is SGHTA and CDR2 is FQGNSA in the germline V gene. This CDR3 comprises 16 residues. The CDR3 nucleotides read TGTGCCAGCAACTTAGCTTTCGGACTAAGGACCAATGAGCAGTTCTTC. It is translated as CASNLAFGLRTNEQFF.

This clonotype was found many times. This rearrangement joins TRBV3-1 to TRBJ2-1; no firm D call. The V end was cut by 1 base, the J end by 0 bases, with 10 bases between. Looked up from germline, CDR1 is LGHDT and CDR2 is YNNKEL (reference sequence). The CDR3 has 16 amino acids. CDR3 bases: TGTGCCAGCAGCCAAGCAAAGGACCACTCCTACAATGAGCAGTTCTTC. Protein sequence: CASSQAKDHSYNEQFF.

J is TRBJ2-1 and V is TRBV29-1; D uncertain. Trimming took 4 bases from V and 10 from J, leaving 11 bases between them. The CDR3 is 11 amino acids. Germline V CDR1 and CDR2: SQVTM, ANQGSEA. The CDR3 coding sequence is TGCAGCGTTGCCCTATTGGACGAGCAGTTCTTC. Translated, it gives CSVALLDEQFF.

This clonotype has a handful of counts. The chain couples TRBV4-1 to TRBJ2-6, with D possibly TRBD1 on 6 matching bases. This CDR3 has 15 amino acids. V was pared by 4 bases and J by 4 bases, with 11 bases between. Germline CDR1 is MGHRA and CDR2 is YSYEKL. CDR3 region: CASSPGAAGANVLTF. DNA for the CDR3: TGCGCCAGCAGCCCAGGGGCGGCCGGGGCCAACGTCCTGACTTTC.

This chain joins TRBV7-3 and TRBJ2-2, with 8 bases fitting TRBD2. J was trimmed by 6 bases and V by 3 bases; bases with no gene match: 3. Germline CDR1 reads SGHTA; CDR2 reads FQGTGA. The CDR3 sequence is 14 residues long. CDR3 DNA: TGTGCCAGCAGCTTCGAGCGGGAGTCCGGGGAGCTGTTTTTT. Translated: CASSFERESGELFF.

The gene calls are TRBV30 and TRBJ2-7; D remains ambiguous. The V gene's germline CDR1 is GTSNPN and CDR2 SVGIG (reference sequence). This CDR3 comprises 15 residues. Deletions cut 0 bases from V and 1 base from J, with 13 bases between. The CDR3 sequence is CAWSVWPAGSYEQYF. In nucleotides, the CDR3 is TGTGCCTGGAGTGTATGGCCAGCAGGATCCTACGAGCAGTACTTC.

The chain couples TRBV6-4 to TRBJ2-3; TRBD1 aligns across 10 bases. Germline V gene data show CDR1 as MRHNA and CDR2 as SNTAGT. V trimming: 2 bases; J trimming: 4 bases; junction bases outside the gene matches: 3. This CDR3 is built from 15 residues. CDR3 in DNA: TGTGCCAGCAGTGACGGACAGGGGGTTGCAGATACGCAGTATTTT. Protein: CASSDGQGVADTQYF.

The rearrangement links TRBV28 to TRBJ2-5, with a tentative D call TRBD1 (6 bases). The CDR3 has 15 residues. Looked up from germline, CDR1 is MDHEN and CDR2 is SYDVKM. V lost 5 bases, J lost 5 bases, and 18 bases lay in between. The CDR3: CASSPMVRGRETQYF. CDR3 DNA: TGTGCCAGCAGTCCAATGGTCAGGGGAAGGGAGACCCAGTACTTC.

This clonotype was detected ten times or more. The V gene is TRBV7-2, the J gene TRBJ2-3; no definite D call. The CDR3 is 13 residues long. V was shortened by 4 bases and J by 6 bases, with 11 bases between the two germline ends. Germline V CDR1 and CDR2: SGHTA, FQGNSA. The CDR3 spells CASSSMGPDTQYF. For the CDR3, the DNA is TGTGCCAGCAGCTCCATGGGCCCCGATACGCAGTATTTT.

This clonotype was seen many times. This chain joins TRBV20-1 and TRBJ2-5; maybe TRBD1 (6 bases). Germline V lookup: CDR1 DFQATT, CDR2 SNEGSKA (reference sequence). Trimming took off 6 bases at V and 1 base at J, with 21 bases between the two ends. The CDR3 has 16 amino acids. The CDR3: CSAKLPGHPAQETQYF. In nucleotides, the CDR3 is TGCAGTGCCAAGTTACCGGGACATCCGGCCCAAGAGACCCAGTACTTC.

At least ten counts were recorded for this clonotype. The CDR3 sequence: CASSLGGVSTEAFF. The CDR3 DNA reads as TGTGCCAGCAGCTTAGGTGGGGTATCCACTGAAGCTTTCTTT. The chain links TRBV7-3 to TRBJ1-1, with D unclear. CDR1 SGHTA and CDR2 FQGTGA come from the germline V gene. The germline V and J ends were trimmed by 2 bases and 4 bases, with 11 bases remaining between them. This CDR3 spans 14 amino acids.

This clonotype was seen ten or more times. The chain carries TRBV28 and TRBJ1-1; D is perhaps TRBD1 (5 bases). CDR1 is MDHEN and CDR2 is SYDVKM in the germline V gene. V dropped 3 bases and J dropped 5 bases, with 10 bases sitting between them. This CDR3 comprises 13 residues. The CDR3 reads CASSFPGRTEAFF. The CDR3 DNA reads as TGTGCCAGCAGTTTCCCGGGGCGTACTGAAGCTTTCTTT. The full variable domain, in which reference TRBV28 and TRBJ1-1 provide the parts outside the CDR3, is DVKVTQSSRYLVKRTGEKVFLECVQDMDHENMFWYRQDPGLGLRLIYFSYDVKMKEKGDIPEGYSVSREKKERFSLILESASTNQTSMYLCASSFPGRTEAFFGQGTRLTVV.

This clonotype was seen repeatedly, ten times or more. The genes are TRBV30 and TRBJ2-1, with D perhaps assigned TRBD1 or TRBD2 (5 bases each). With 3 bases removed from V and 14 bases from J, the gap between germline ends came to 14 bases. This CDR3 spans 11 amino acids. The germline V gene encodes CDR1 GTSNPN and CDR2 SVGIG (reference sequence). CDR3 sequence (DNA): TGTGCCTGGAGGAGGGGCGGTCGGGAGTTCTTC. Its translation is CAWRRGGREFF. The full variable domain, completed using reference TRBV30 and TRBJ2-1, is SQTIHQWPATLVQPVGSPLSLECTVEGTSNPNLYWYRQAAGRGLQLLFYSVGIGQISSEVPQNLSASRPQDRQFILSSKKLLLSDSGFYLCAWRRGGREFFGPGTRLTVL.

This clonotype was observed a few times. DNA for the CDR3: TGTGCCAGTAGTATACTCTGGGGGAGCTCCTACGAGCAGTACTTC. This sequence encodes CASSILWGSSYEQYF. The V call is TRBV19, the J call TRBJ2-7; D may match TRBD1 or TRBD2 (5 bases each). The CDR3 consists of 15 residues. Germline assignment: CDR1 LNHDA and CDR2 SQIVND (reference sequence). V lost 2 bases and J 0 bases, leaving 11 bases between the germline ends.

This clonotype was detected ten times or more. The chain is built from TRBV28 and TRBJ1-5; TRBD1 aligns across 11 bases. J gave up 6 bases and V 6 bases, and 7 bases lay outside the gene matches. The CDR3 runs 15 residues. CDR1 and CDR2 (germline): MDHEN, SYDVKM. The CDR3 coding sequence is TGTGCCAGCAGCTGGGGGACAGGGGGGTCTCAGCCCCAGCATTTT. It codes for CASSWGTGGSQPQHF.

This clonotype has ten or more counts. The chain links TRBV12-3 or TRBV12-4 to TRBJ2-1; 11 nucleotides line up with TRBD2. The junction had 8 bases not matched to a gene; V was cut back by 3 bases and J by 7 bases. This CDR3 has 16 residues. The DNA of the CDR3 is TGTGCCAGCAGTTTTAGGATACTAGCGGGAGCAAATGAGCAGTTCTTC. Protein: CASSFRILAGANEQFF.

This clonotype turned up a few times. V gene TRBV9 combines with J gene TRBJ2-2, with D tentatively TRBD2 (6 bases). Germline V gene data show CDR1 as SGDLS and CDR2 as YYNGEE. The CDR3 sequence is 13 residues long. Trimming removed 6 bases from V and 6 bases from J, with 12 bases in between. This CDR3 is CASTGGLAGELFF. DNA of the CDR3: TGTGCCAGCACCGGAGGGCTGGCCGGGGAGCTGTTTTTT.

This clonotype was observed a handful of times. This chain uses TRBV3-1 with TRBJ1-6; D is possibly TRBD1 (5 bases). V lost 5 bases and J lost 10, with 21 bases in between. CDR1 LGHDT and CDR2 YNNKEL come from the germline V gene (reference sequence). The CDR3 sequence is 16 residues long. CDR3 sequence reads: CASSSRAGRQESPLHF. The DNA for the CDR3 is TGTGCCAGCAGCTCCAGGGCGGGACGGCAGGAATCACCCCTCCACTTT.

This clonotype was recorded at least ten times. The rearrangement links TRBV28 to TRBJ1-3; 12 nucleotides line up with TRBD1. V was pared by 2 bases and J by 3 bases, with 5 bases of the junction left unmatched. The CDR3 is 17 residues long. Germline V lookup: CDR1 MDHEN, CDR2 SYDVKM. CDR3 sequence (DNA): TGTGCCAGCAGTTTAAGTGGGACAGGGGGCTTTGGAAACACCATATATTTT. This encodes CASSLSGTGGFGNTIYF.

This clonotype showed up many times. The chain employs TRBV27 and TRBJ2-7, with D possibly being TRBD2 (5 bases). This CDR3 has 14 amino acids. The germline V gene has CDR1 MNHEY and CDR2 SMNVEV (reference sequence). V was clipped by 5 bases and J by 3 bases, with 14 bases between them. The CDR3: CASSVRPAGYEQYF. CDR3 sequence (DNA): TGTGCCAGCAGTGTCCGACCGGCGGGCTACGAGCAGTACTTC.

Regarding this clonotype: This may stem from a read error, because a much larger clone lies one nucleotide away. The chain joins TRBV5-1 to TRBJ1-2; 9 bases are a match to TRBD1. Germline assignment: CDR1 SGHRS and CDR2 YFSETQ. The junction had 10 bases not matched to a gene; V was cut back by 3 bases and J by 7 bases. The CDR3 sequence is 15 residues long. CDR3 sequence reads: CASSSAPGQGPGYTF. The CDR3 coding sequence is TGCGCCAGCAGCTCGGCACCGGGACAGGGCCCTGGCTACACCTTC.

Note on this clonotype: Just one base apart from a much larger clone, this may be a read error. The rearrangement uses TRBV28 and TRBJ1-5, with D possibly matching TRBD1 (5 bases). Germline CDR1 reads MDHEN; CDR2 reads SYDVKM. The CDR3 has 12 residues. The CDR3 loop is CTSRALGRPQHF. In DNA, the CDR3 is TGTACCAGCAGGGCCCTGGGGCGGCCCCAGCATTTT.

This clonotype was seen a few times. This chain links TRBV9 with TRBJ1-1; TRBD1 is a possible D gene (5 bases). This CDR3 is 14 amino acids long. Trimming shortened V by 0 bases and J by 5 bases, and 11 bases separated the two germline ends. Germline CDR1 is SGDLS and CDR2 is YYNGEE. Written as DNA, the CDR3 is TGTGCCAGCAGCGTAGGGGGGGAGGGTACTGAAGCTTTCTTT. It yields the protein CASSVGGEGTEAFF.